This TCR beta chain was documented in a study of breast tumors, draining lymph nodes, adjacent tissues. Breast cancer patients provided tissue from their axillary draining lymph nodes. MiXCR was run by TCRdb on the multiplex PCR reads, yielding one entry per CDR3 protein. The sample holds some 100,000 distinct CDR3 sequences, 20% to 25% seen once. The CDR3 covers 11 residues. The V and J ends lost 6 bases and 6 bases, in that order; junction bases with no gene match: 4. Germline values: CDR1 DFQATT, CDR2 SNEGSKA (reference sequence). This clonotype was detected ten times or more. Sequencing was done on a sample of axillary lymph node tissue. The chain recombines TRBV20-1 with TRBJ2-7; 8 bases match TRBD1. This TCR was sampled from a female donor with breast cancer. Some clones in this sample may be carry-over from other donors' samples. CDR3 loop: CSATDRGEQYF. The CDR3 DNA follows: TGCAGTGCAACAGACAGGGGCGAGCAGTACTTC.